This TCR beta chain was documented in a study of cytomegalovirus exposure and HLA in healthy donors. The validation cohort, a group of more than 95 subjects, included the donors and was separate from the roughly 600-subject first cohort. The protocol was immunoSEQ multiplex PCR, while the TCRdb copy is restricted to in-frame clones and leaves out a portion. In the table there are 120,000 to 150,000 clones, 90% to 95% of which are singletons. As concerns this clone: What it binds is unknown.

The V gene's germline CDR1 is MNHNS and CDR2 SASEGT. Trimming stripped 2 bases from V and 0 bases from J, with 14 bases between. This CDR3 region has 18 residues. Findings of the study overall: The study listed 150 to 200 cytomegalovirus-associated TCR beta chains. The TCR clusters that emerged in the first cohort tended, a later analysis found, to co-occur in the 110 or so validation repertoires.

The source of this sequence is a man between 18 and 29 years old in good health and CMV-seronegative. This chain uses TRBV6-1 with TRBJ2-6; the D gene is possibly TRBD2 (5 bases). The sequenced material came from PBMCs. The CDR3 region is CASSERGAGVSGANVLTF. In DNA form, the CDR3 reads TGTGCCAGCAGTGAAAGAGGTGCCGGGGTCTCTGGGGCCAACGTCCTGACTTTC.